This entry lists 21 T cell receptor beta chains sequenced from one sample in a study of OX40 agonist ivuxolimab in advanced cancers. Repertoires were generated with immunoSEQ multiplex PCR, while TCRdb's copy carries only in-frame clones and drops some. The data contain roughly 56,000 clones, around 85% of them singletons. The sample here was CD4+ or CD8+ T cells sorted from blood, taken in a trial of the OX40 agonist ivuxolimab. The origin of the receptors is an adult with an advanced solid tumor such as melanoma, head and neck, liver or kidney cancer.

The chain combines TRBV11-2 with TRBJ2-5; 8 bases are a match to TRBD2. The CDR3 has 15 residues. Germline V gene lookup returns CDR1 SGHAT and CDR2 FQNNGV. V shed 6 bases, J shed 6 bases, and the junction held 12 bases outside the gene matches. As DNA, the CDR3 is TGTGCCAGCAGATTCACCCGGGAGGGCGGGAAGACCCAGTACTTC. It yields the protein CASRFTREGGKTQYF.

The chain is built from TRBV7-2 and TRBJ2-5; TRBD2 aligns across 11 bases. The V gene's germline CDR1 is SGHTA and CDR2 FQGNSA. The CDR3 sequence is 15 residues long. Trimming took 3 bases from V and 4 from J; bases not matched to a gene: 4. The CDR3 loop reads CASSFQLAGAETQYF. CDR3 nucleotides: TGTGCCAGCAGCTTCCAACTAGCGGGAGCAGAGACCCAGTACTTC.

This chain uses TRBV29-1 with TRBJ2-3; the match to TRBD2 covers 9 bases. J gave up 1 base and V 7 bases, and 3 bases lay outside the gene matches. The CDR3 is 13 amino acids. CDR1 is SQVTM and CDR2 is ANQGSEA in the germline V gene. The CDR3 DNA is TGCAGCGCCCGGACTAGCGGCACAGATACGCAGTATTTT. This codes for CSARTSGTDTQYF.

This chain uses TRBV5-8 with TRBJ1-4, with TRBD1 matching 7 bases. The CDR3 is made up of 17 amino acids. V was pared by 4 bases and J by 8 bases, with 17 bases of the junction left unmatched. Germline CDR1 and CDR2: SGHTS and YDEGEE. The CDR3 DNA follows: TGTGCCAGCAGCCCGCGACAGGGATTGGGGCTCGGGGAAAAACTGTTTTTT. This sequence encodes CASSPRQGLGLGEKLFF.

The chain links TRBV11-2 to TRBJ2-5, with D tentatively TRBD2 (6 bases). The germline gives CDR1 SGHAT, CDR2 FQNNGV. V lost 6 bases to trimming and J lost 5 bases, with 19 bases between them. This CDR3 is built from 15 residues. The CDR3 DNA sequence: TGTGCCAGCAGTGCGTGGGGAGGTCGCGGGGAGACCCAGTACTTC. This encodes CASSAWGGRGETQYF.

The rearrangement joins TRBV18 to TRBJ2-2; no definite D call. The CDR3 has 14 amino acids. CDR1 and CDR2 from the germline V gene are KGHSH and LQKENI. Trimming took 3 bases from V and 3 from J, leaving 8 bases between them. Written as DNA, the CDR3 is TGTGCCAGCTCACCGGTGACTTACACCGGGGAGCTGTTTTTT. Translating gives CASSPVTYTGELFF.

CDR3 protein: CASSPGTGGTPLHF. DNA for the CDR3: TGCGCCAGCAGCCCCGGGACAGGAGGTACACCCCTCCACTTT. The rearrangement joins TRBV4-1 to TRBJ1-6; 8 positions agree with TRBD1. Trimming cost V 4 bases and J 11 bases; bases outside gene matches: 7. The CDR3 spans 14 residues. Germline CDR1 and CDR2: MGHRA and YSYEKL.

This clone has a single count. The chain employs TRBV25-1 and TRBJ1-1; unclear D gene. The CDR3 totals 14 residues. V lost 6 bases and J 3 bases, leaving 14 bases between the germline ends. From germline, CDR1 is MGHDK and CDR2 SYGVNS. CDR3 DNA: TGTGCCAGCAGGGTAAAACCCACGCACACTGAAGCTTTCTTT. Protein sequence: CASRVKPTHTEAFF.

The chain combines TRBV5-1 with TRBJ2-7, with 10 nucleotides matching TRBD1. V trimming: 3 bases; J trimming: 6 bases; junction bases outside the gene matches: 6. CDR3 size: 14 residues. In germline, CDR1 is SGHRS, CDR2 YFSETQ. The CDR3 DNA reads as TGCGCCAGCAGCTCCGGGACAGGGGCGCTCGAGCAGTACTTC. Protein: CASSSGTGALEQYF.

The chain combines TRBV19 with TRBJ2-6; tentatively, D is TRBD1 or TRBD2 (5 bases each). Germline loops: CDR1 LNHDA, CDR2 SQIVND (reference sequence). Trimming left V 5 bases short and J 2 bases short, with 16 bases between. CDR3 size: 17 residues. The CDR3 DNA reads TGTGCCAGTAGTGTGATGGTATTGGGGGCTGGGGCCAACGTCCTGACTTTC. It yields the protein CASSVMVLGAGANVLTF.

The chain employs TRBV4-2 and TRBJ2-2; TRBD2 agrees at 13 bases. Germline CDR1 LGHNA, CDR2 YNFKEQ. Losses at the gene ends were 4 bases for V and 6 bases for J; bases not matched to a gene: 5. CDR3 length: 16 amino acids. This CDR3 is CASSPGTSGKAGELFF. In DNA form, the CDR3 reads TGTGCCAGCAGCCCCGGGACTAGCGGGAAGGCCGGGGAGCTGTTTTTT.

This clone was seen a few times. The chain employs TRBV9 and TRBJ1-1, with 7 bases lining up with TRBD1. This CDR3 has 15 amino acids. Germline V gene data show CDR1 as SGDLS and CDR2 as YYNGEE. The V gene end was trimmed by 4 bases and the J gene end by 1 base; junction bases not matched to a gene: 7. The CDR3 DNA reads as TGTGCCAGCAGCCCGTGGGACAGTAGGAACACTGAAGCTTTCTTT. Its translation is CASSPWDSRNTEAFF.

The CDR3 DNA is TGTGCCAGCTCACCACTGGCAGGGGGAAGCACAGATACGCAGTATTTT. Residues: CASSPLAGGSTDTQYF. The chain is built from TRBV18 and TRBJ2-3; TRBD1 matches 7 bases. J gave up 0 bases and V 1 base, and 4 bases lay outside the gene matches. The CDR3 sequence is 16 residues long. Germline loops: CDR1 KGHSH, CDR2 LQKENI.

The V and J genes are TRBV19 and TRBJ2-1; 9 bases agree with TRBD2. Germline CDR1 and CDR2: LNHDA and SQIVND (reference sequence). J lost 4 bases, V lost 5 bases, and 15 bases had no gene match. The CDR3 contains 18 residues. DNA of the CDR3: TGTGCCAGTAGTCAAACCCCGTTTCGCGGGAGGGCTTACAATGAGCAGTTCTTC. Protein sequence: CASSQTPFRGRAYNEQFF.

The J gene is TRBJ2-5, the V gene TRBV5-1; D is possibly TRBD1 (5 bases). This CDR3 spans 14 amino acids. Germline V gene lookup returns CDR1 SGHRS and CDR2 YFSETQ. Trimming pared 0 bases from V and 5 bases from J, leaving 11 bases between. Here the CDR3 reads CASSLEGNGETQYF. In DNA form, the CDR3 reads TGCGCCAGCAGCTTGGAGGGGAATGGGGAGACCCAGTACTTC. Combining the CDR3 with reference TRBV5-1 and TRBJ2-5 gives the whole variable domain KAGVTQTPRYLIKTRGQQVTLSCSPISGHRSVSWYQQTPGQGLQFLFEYFSETQRNKGNFPGRFSGRQFSNSRSEMNVSTLELGDSALYLCASSLEGNGETQYFGPGTRLLVL.

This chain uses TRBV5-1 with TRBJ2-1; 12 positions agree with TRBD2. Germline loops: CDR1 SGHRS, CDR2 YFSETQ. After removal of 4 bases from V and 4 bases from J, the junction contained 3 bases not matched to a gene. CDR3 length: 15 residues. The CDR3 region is CASSTLAGGYNEQFF. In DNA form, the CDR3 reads TGCGCCAGCAGCACACTAGCGGGGGGTTACAATGAGCAGTTCTTC.

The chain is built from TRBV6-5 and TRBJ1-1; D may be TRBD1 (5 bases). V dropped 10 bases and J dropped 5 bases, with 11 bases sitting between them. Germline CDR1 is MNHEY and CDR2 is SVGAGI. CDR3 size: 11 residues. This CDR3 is CATGSRTEAFF. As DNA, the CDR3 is TGTGCCACAGGGTCAAGGACTGAAGCTTTCTTT.

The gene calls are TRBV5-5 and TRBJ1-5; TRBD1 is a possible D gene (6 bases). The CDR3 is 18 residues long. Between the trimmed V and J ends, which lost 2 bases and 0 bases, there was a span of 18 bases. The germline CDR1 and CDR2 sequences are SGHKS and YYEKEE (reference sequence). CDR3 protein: CASSFRGRTVNSNQPQHF. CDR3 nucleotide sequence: TGTGCCAGCAGCTTCAGGGGCCGGACAGTTAATAGCAATCAGCCCCAGCATTTT.

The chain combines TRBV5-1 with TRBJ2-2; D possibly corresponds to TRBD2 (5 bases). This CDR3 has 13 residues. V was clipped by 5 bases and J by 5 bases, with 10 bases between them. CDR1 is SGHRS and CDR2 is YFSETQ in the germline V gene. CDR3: CASREGSTGELFF. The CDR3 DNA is TGCGCCAGCAGGGAAGGGAGTACCGGGGAGCTGTTTTTT.

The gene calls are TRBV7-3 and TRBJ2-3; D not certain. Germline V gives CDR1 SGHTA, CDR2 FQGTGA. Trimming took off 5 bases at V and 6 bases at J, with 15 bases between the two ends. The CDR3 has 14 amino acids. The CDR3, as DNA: TGTGCCAGCAGCACGTTGGTGGCGTCGGATACGCAGTATTTT. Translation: CASSTLVASDTQYF.

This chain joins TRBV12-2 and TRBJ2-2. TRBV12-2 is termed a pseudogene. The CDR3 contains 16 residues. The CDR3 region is CAMPAEAGRDTGELFF. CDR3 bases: TGTGCAATGCCAGCGGAGGCAGGGCGCGACACCGGGGAGCTGTTTTTT.